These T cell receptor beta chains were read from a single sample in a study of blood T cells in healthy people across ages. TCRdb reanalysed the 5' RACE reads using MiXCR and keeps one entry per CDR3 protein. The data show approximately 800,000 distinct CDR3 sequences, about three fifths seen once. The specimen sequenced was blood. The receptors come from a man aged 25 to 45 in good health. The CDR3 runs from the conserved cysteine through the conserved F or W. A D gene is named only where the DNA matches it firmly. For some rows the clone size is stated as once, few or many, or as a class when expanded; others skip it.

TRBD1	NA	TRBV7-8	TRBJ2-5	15	TGTGCCAGCAGCTCCTCCGGGACAGGGGAGGGGACCCAGTACTTC	CASSSSGTGEGTQYF
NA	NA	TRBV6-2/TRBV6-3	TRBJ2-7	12	TGTGCCAGCATGTCGGACGGCTACGAGCAGTACTTC	CASMSDGYEQYF
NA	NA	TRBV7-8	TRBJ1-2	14	TGTGCCAGCAGCCGAAAGGAGGACTACTATGGCTACACCTTC	CASSRKEDYYGYTF
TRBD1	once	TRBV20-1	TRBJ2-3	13	TGCAGTGCCGAAGGGTACAGGGGCGATACGCAGTATTTT	CSAEGYRGDTQYF
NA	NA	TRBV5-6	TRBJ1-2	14	TGTGCCAGCAGCCCTGATGTGGAGGCCTATGGCTACACCTTC	CASSPDVEAYGYTF
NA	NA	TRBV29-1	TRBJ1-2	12	TGCAGCGTACGGCCGGGGGGGTATGGCTACACCTTC	CSVRPGGYGYTF
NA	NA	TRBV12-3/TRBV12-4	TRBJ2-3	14	TGTGCCAGCAGGGGGGTAAGGATCACAGATACGCAGTATTTT	CASRGVRITDTQYF
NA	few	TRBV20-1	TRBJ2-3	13	TGCAGTGCTAGTGACCAGGGAACAGATACGCAGTATTTT	CSASDQGTDTQYF
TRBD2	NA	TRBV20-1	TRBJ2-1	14	TGCAGTACTCAAGAGCGGGAGATCCGCAATGAGCAGTTCTTC	CSTQEREIRNEQFF
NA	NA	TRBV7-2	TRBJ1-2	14	TGTGCCAGCAGCTTAGACGACTATCCGGGGGGCTACACCTTC	CASSLDDYPGGYTF
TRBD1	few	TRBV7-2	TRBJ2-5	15	TGTGCCAGCAGCTCCCAGGGGGCTAGCGATAAGACCCAGTACTTC	CASSSQGASDKTQYF
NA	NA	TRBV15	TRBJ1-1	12	TGTGCCACCAGCAGCCCACAGGGTTTGGCTTTCTTT	CATSSPQGLAFF
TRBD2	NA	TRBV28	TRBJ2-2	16	TGTGCCAGCAGTGATCGACTAGCGGGCAACACCGGGGAGCTGTTTTTT	CASSDRLAGNTGELFF
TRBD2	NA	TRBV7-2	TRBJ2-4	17	TGTGCCAGCAGCGAGAGTAGCGGGGGGTTAGCCAAAAACATTCAGTACTTC	CASSESSGGLAKNIQYF
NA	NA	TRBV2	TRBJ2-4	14	TGTGCCAGCAGTGAACTTGAACAGAAAAACATTCAGTACTTC	CASSELEQKNIQYF
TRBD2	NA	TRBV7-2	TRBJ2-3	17	TGTGCCAGCAGCTTAGCAACTAGCGGGGCTAGCACAGATACGCAGTATTTT	CASSLATSGASTDTQYF
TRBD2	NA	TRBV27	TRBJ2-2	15	TGTGCCAGCACCATTAGCGGGGTGAACACCGGGGAGCTGTTTTTT	CASTISGVNTGELFF
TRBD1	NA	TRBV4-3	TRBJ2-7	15	TGCGCCAGCAGCCAAGGACGGACAGGGAACTACGAGCAGTACTTC	CASSQGRTGNYEQYF
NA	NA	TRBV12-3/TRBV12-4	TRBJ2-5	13	TGTGCCAGCAGTCTCCAGTTCGGAGAGACCCAGTACTTC	CASSLQFGETQYF
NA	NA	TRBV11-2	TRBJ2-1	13	TGTGCCAGCAGCTCAGCCCCCTACAATGAGCAGTTCTTC	CASSSAPYNEQFF
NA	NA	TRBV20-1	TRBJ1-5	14	TGCAGTGCTTCCCCTGGGAGCCAGAGTCAGCCCCAGCATTTT	CSASPGSQSQPQHF
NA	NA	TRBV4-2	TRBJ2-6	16	TGTGCCAGCAGCTTACAAGTGGGGGACGGGGCCAACGTCCTGACTTTC	CASSLQVGDGANVLTF
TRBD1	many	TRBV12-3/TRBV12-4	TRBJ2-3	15	TGTGCCAGCAGGTCTCGGACAGGGCGGCGAGATACGCAGTATTTT	CASRSRTGRRDTQYF
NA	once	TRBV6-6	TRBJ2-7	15	TGTGCCAGCAGTCCTGGGACGGAGTCCTTTAGGGAGCAGTACTTC	CASSPGTESFREQYF
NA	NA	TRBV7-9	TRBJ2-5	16	TGTGCCAGCAGCTTCCCACAAACGCGGCCAGAAGAGACCCAGTACTTC	CASSFPQTRPEETQYF
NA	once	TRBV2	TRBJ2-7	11	TGTGCCAGCAGATCTTTCCTAGAGCAGTACTTC	CASRSFLEQYF
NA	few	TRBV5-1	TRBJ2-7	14	TGCGCCAGCAGCTGGGGGGACAGTCCTGACGAGCAGTACTTC	CASSWGDSPDEQYF
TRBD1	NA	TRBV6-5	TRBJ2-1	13	TGTGCCAGCAGGATGACAGGGTACGGTGAGCAGTTCTTC	CASRMTGYGEQFF
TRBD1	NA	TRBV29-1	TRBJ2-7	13	TGCAGCGTTGTGGACAGGGCCTCCTACGAGCAGTACTTC	CSVVDRASYEQYF
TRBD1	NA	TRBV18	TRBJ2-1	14	TGTGCCAGCTCGGGACAGGGCAAAAACAATGAGCAGTTCTTC	CASSGQGKNNEQFF
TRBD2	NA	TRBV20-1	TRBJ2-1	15	TGCAGTGCTAGAGAGATAGCGGGAGGAATCAATGAGCAGTTCTTC	CSAREIAGGINEQFF
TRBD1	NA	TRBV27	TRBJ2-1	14	TGTGCCAGCAGCTTGGCGGGACAGGACAATGAGCAGTTCTTC	CASSLAGQDNEQFF
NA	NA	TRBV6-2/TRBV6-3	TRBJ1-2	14	TGTGCCAGCACCCTGAAAGGGACCACCTATGGCTACACCTTC	CASTLKGTTYGYTF
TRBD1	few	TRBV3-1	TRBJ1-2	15	TGTGCCAGCAGCCAGGACAGGGGCCTAGGCTATGGCTACACCTTC	CASSQDRGLGYGYTF
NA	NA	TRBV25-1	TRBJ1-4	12	TGTGCCAGCCGCAGGACCAGTGAAAAACTGTTTTTT	CASRRTSEKLFF
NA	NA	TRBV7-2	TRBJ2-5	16	TGTGCCAGCAGCTTAGTGGCACGGTACCCTCAAGAGACCCAGTACTTC	CASSLVARYPQETQYF
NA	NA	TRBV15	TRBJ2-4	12	TGTGCCGGCGGGTTGACCAAAAACATTCAGTACTTC	CAGGLTKNIQYF
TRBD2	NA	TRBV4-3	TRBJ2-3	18	TGCGCCAGCAGCCTGGAAACTTGGACTAGCGGGAGGGCGGATACGCAGTATTTT	CASSLETWTSGRADTQYF
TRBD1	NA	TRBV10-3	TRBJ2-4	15	TGTGCCATCAGTGGTGGGGACAGGAATAAAAACATTCAGTACTTC	CAISGGDRNKNIQYF
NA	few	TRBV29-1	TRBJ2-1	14	TGCAGCGTCGCCCGCCCGGGAGCGGGCAATGAGCAGTTCTTC	CSVARPGAGNEQFF
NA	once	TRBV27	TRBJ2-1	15	TGTGCCAGCAGTTCTTTACCGACTAGCTACAATGAGCAGTTCTTC	CASSSLPTSYNEQFF
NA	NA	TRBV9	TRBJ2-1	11	TGTGCCAGCAGCCCGGGTAGTGAGCAGTTCTTC	CASSPGSEQFF
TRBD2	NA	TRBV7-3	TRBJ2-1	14	TGTGCCAGCAGCTTAACGTTAACTAGCGGGGAGCAGTTCTTC	CASSLTLTSGEQFF
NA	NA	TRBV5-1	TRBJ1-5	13	TGCGCCAGCAGCCGGGAAGCCGGTCAGCCCCAGCATTTT	CASSREAGQPQHF
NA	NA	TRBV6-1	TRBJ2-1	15	TGTGCCAGCAGTGAACCGGGGCGCAGAAAGAATGAGCAGTTCTTC	CASSEPGRRKNEQFF
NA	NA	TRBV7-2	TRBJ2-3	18	TGTGCCAGCAGCGATCTGCGGCGGAATCGAATATCCACAGATACGCAGTATTTT	CASSDLRRNRISTDTQYF